This record looks at one T cell receptor (beta chain) sequence and its context. Its antigen is currently unknown. This record belongs to a study of long-term antiretroviral therapy in people with HIV. Broader study findings: ART adherence, viral resistance and therapy changes were undocumented. Pre-ART-expanded clones dominated the repertoire at all time points.

There were roughly 0.9-11 million cryopreserved PBMC in the samples before DNA extraction. Germline CDR1 reads MRHNA; CDR2 reads SNTAGT. The ends were cut back, 3 bases at V and 6 bases at J, with 15 bases in the middle. The length of the CDR3 is 15 residues. Running of the v3.0 immunoSEQ assay took place at survey level. TCRdb keeps only in-frame clones here, not all; method: immunoSEQ multiplex PCR. The data show tens of thousands of clones, approximately 84% seen once. The sequencing used unsorted PBMCs, collected about 6.1 years after starting antiretroviral therapy. The chain couples TRBV6-4 to TRBJ2-1; TRBD2 is a possible D gene (6 bases). The origin of this receptor is a young man with HIV. The CDR3 loop is CASSEGLSPSNEQFF. DNA of the CDR3: TGTGCCAGCAGTGAGGGACTCAGCCCGTCCAATGAGCAGTTCTTC.